The next 27 T cell receptor beta chains were all read from a single sample in a study of T-cell memory formation after mild COVID-19. Each CDR3 protein gets one entry after TCRdb re-called the 5' RACE reads with MiXCR. Here the sample spans roughly 380,000 distinct CDR3 sequences, around 27% being singletons. Source material: PBMCs or a T cell subset sorted from them (not recorded which). The receptors here all came from an adult woman who had mild COVID-19 (a few samples of this study predate the infection). Cell type and time point are not known.

This clonotype was detected only a few times. The chain combines TRBV24-1 with TRBJ2-2; D remains unclear. The germline V gene has CDR1 KGHDR and CDR2 SFDVKD. V was cut by 0 bases and J by 8 bases, with 3 bases left in between. This CDR3 has 12 residues. The CDR3 loop is CATSDLPGELFF. CDR3 coding DNA: TGTGCCACCAGTGATTTGCCTGGGGAGCTGTTTTTT.

This clonotype was detected only a few times. This rearrangement joins TRBV6-1 to TRBJ1-5; possibly TRBD1 for D (5 bases). V lost 2 bases and J lost 7, with 9 bases in between. CDR1 and CDR2 from the germline V gene are MNHNS and SASEGT. The CDR3 length is 13 residues. CDR3 coding DNA: TGTGCCAGCAGTGAACCGGGGCCACAGCCCCAGCATTTT. Its translation: CASSEPGPQPQHF.

V and J are TRBV7-2 and TRBJ2-2; TRBD2 is a possible D gene (6 bases). This CDR3 has 14 residues. Germline V lookup: CDR1 SGHTA, CDR2 FQGNSA. V was pared by 6 bases and J by 2 bases, with 10 bases between. As DNA, the CDR3 is TGTGCCAGCAGGCGGGGCGAAAACACCGGGGAGCTGTTTTTT. This translates into CASRRGENTGELFF.

The rearrangement joins TRBV7-9 to TRBJ2-1; D is perhaps TRBD2 (6 bases). This CDR3 region has 16 residues. Germline loops: CDR1 SEHNR, CDR2 FQNEAQ (reference sequence). V was pared by 6 bases and J by 1 base, with 16 bases between. The CDR3 loop is CASRADGGASYNEQFF. CDR3 bases: TGTGCCAGCAGGGCCGACGGCGGGGCATCCTACAATGAGCAGTTCTTC.

This chain joins TRBV20-1 and TRBJ2-1; 9 bases agree with TRBD2. CDR1 and CDR2 from the germline V gene are DFQATT and SNEGSKA (reference sequence). The CDR3 has 19 residues. Trimming removed 6 bases from V and 4 bases from J; junction bases left unmatched: 22. The CDR3 here is CSAHSHGTSSSGKYNEQFF. The CDR3 DNA reads as TGCAGTGCCCACAGCCACGGGACATCTTCTAGCGGGAAGTACAATGAGCAGTTCTTC.

This sequence joins TRBV7-3 and TRBJ2-1; 10 bases agree with TRBD2. The CDR3 length is 20 residues. V was clipped by 5 bases and J by 0 bases; unmatched bases: 16. The germline CDR1 and CDR2 sequences are SGHTA and FQGTGA. The CDR3 reads CASSTPRTSGSTSSYNEQFF. DNA of the CDR3: TGTGCCAGCAGCACCCCCCGGACTAGCGGAAGCACCAGCTCCTACAATGAGCAGTTCTTC.

This clonotype was counted a few times. Written as DNA, the CDR3 is TGTGCCATCAGTGAGGCGGTAGCGGGTATCTACGAGCAGTACTTC. Translated: CAISEAVAGIYEQYF. The chain combines TRBV10-3 with TRBJ2-7; 7 nucleotides align to TRBD2. Germline lookup yields CDR1 ENHRY and CDR2 SYGVKD. After removal of 2 bases from V and 3 bases from J, the junction contained 7 bases not matched to a gene. This CDR3 is 15 amino acids long.

The chain joins TRBV20-1 to TRBJ1-1; D might be TRBD1 (6 bases). CDR1 DFQATT and CDR2 SNEGSKA come from the germline V gene (reference sequence). This CDR3 has 14 amino acids. Trimming stripped 3 bases from V and 1 base from J, with 12 bases between. CDR3 residues: CSASRGHPNTEAFF. The CDR3 nucleotides are TGCAGTGCTAGCAGGGGACACCCGAACACTGAAGCTTTCTTT.

This chain joins TRBV7-3 and TRBJ2-5; no definite D call. Germline CDR1 and CDR2: SGHTA and FQGTGA. This CDR3 is 15 amino acids long. Trimming shortened V by 4 bases and J by 6 bases, and 18 bases separated the two germline ends. DNA for the CDR3: TGTGCCAGCAGCTCCTATGCCGAAAAGAGCCAGACCCAGTACTTC. Protein: CASSSYAEKSQTQYF.

The V and J genes are TRBV7-7 and TRBJ2-1; weak D call: TRBD1 (6 bases). The CDR3 length is 13 residues. Germline CDR1 is SSHAT and CDR2 is FNYEAQ (reference sequence). V gave up 3 bases and J gave up 8 bases, with 11 bases separating them. CDR3 region: CASSFDRTDEQFF. The CDR3 DNA reads as TGTGCCAGCAGCTTTGACAGGACGGATGAGCAGTTCTTC.

There are many counts of this clonotype. This chain uses TRBV24-1 with TRBJ2-1; TRBD1 aligns across 8 bases. The CDR3 is 16 residues long. Germline V lookup: CDR1 KGHDR, CDR2 SFDVKD. V trimming: 5 bases; J trimming: 0 bases; junction bases outside the gene matches: 5. CDR3 loop: CATSGAGGDSYNEQFF. The CDR3 DNA sequence: TGTGCCACCAGTGGGGCAGGGGGCGACTCCTACAATGAGCAGTTCTTC.

This chain joins TRBV18 and TRBJ1-6; D remains unclear. Germline CDR1 and CDR2: KGHSH and LQKENI. V lost 3 bases, J lost 6 bases, and 6 bases lay in between. This CDR3 is built from 13 residues. The CDR3 coding sequence is TGTGCCAGCTCACCGGCTACTAATTCACCCCTCCACTTT. It codes for CASSPATNSPLHF.

A few counts support this clonotype. This chain links TRBV5-5 with TRBJ2-2, with D tentatively TRBD1 (6 bases). V was clipped by 2 bases and J by 4 bases, with 15 bases between them. Germline lookup yields CDR1 SGHKS and CDR2 YYEKEE (reference sequence). The CDR3 runs 16 residues. The CDR3 region is CASSFNPGDPTGELFF. DNA for the CDR3: TGTGCCAGCAGCTTCAACCCAGGGGACCCCACCGGGGAGCTGTTTTTT.

The gene calls are TRBV6-2 or TRBV6-3 and TRBJ2-2; D perhaps matches TRBD1 (5 bases). With 2 bases removed from V and 1 base from J, the gap between germline ends came to 8 bases. In germline, CDR1 is MNHEY, CDR2 SVGEGT. The CDR3 totals 15 residues. CDR3 amino acids: CASSYPTGNTGELFF. CDR3 nucleotide sequence: TGTGCCAGCAGTTACCCCACAGGGAACACCGGGGAGCTGTTTTTT.

This chain links TRBV5-1 with TRBJ2-2, with no clear D. Germline V lookup: CDR1 SGHRS, CDR2 YFSETQ. V dropped 1 base and J dropped 5 bases, with 9 bases sitting between them. The CDR3 contains 14 residues. DNA of the CDR3: TGCGCCAGCAGCTTGACACGAGAAACCGGGGAGCTGTTTTTT. This gives the protein CASSLTRETGELFF.

V usage is TRBV20-1 and J usage is TRBJ1-2; no definite D call. This CDR3 is built from 13 residues. Per the germline V gene, CDR1 is DFQATT and CDR2 is SNEGSKA (reference sequence). V dropped 3 bases and J dropped 3 bases, with 11 bases sitting between them. The CDR3 nucleotides are TGCAGTGCTAGGCTGGGCGGGGACTATGGCTACACCTTC. It codes for CSARLGGDYGYTF.

This chain connects TRBV11-2 to TRBJ1-4, with unresolved D. With 5 bases removed from V and 5 bases from J, the gap between germline ends came to 18 bases. The CDR3 has 16 residues. The germline V gene encodes CDR1 SGHAT and CDR2 FQNNGV. In nucleotides, the CDR3 is TGTGCCAGCAGCCGGATCAGAGGCCCCGGCAATGAAAAACTGTTTTTT. Encoded protein: CASSRIRGPGNEKLFF.

The chain combines TRBV7-9 with TRBJ1-2, with unresolved D. V gave up 3 bases and J gave up 7 bases, with 6 bases separating them. Germline lookup yields CDR1 SEHNR and CDR2 FQNEAQ (reference sequence). The CDR3 totals 11 residues. The DNA for the CDR3 is TGTGCCAGCAGCTTGATACTTGGCTACACCTTC. This gives the protein CASSLILGYTF.

The chain has TRBV6-5 and TRBJ2-1; D is unclear. CDR3 length: 13 amino acids. Germline lookup yields CDR1 MNHEY and CDR2 SVGAGI. V lost 7 bases and J 7 bases, leaving 14 bases between the germline ends. The chain's CDR3 is CASMPAASNEQFF. The CDR3 nucleotides are TGTGCCAGCATGCCCGCAGCCTCGAATGAGCAGTTCTTC.

This clonotype turned up a few times. The chain employs TRBV6-1 and TRBJ2-7; 8 nucleotides align to TRBD1. Looked up from germline, CDR1 is MNHNS and CDR2 is SASEGT. This CDR3 contains 14 residues. After removal of 7 bases from V and 2 bases from J, the junction contained 7 bases not matched to a gene. DNA of the CDR3: TGTGCCAGCAAGGGACGCAGGGGGCCCTACGAGCAGTACTTC. Protein sequence: CASKGRRGPYEQYF.

This clonotype was observed many times. The V and J genes are TRBV7-6 and TRBJ2-1, with unresolved D. Germline values: CDR1 SGHVS, CDR2 FNYEAQ. With 3 bases removed from V and 8 bases from J, the gap between germline ends came to 8 bases. The CDR3 is 12 residues long. The CDR3 reads CASSFLNHEQFF. CDR3 sequence (DNA): TGTGCCAGCAGCTTTTTGAATCATGAGCAGTTCTTC.

This clonotype was observed a few times. The V gene is TRBV19, the J gene TRBJ2-2; a possible D gene is TRBD2 (7 bases). CDR3 length: 16 amino acids. Trimming removed 6 bases from V and 5 bases from J, with 19 bases in between. CDR1 LNHDA and CDR2 SQIVND come from the germline V gene (reference sequence). This chain's CDR3 is CASSGRGGGVTGELFF. In DNA form, the CDR3 reads TGTGCCAGTAGCGGACGGGGAGGGGGAGTGACCGGGGAGCTGTTTTTT. The full variable domain, its missing parts supplied by reference TRBV19 and TRBJ2-2, is DGGITQSPKYLFRKEGQNVTLSCEQNLNHDAMYWYRQDPGQGLRLIYYSQIVNDFQKGDIAEGYSVSREKKESFPLTVTSAQKNPTAFYLCASSGRGGGVTGELFFGEGSRLTVL.

This clonotype occurred a few times. The chain uses TRBV7-9 and TRBJ2-2; D remains unclear. This CDR3 is 15 amino acids long. Germline V gives CDR1 SEHNR, CDR2 FQNEAQ (reference sequence). V was shortened by 3 bases and J by 8 bases, with 16 bases between the two germline ends. The CDR3 protein is CASSFPEGKKGELFF. In DNA form, the CDR3 reads TGTGCCAGCAGCTTCCCAGAAGGGAAGAAGGGGGAGCTGTTTTTT.

This clonotype was seen a few times. This chain links TRBV18 with TRBJ2-1, with 12 bases matching TRBD2. From germline, CDR1 is KGHSH and CDR2 LQKENI. V gave up 0 bases and J gave up 5 bases; unmatched junction bases: 2. The CDR3 covers 16 residues. For the CDR3, the DNA is TGTGCCAGCTCACCACCGACTAGCGGGAGTGACAATGAGCAGTTCTTC. Translating gives CASSPPTSGSDNEQFF.

This clonotype was found a few times. The chain employs TRBV15 and TRBJ2-7; D tentatively fits TRBD1 or TRBD2 (6 bases each). CDR3 length: 17 residues. Deletions cut 0 bases from V and 2 bases from J, with 17 bases between. The germline CDR1 and CDR2 sequences are LNHNV and YYDKDF (reference sequence). The CDR3 region is CATSRDFGGQGTYEQYF. DNA for the CDR3: TGTGCCACCAGCAGAGATTTTGGAGGGCAGGGGACCTACGAGCAGTACTTC.

The genes are TRBV6-5 and TRBJ1-2, with TRBD1 identical over 12 bases. Germline values: CDR1 MNHEY, CDR2 SVGAGI. V trimming: 6 bases; J trimming: 8 bases; junction bases outside the gene matches: 10. This CDR3 spans 15 amino acids. The CDR3 DNA sequence: TGTGCCAGCAGCTCCCGGGACAGGGGGCTGTACGGCTACACCTTC. Translating gives CASSSRDRGLYGYTF.

This clonotype was seen a handful of times. The CDR3 DNA reads as TGCAGTGCTAGGATCGGGGGACAGGGGCGCGAGCAGTACTTC. Residues: CSARIGGQGREQYF. The V call is TRBV20-1, the J call TRBJ2-7; 10 bases map to TRBD1. CDR1 is DFQATT and CDR2 is SNEGSKA in the germline V gene (reference sequence). CDR3 length: 14 residues. With V trimmed by 3 bases and J by 6 bases, 8 bases remained unmatched.